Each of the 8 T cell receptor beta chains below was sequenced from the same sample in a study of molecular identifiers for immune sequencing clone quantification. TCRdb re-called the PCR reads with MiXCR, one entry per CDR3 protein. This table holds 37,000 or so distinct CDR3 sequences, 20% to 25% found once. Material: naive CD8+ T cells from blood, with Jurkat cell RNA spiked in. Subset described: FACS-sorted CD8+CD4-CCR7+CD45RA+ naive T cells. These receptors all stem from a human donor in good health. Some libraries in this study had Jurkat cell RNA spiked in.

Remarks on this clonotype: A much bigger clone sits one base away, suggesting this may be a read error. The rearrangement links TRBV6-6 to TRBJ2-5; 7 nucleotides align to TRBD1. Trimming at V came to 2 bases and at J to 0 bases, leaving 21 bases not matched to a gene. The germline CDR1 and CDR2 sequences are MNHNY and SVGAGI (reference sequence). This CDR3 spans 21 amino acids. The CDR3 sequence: CASSYPEIARGPQGYQETQYF. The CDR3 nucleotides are TGTGCCAGCAGTTACCCAGAGATTGCGAGGGGGCCTCAAGGGTACCAAGAGACCCAGTACTTC.

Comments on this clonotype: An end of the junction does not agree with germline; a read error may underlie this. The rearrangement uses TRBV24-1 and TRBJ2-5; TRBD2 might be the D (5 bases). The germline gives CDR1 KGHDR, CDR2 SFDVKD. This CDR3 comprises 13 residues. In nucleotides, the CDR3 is TGTGCCACCAGGGATTGGACTCAAGAGACGCAGTACTTC. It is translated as CATRDWTQETQYF.

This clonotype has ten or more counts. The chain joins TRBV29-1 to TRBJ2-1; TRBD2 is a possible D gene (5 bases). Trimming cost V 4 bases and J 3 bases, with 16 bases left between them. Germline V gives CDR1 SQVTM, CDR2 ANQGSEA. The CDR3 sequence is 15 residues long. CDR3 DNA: TGCAGCGTTGTGGGAGCGAGCCCCGTCTACAATGAGCAGTTCTTC. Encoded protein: CSVVGASPVYNEQFF.

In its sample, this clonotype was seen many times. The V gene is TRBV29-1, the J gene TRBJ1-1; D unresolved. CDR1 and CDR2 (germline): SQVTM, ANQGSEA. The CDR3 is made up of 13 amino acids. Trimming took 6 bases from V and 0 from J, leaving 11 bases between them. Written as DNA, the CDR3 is TGCAGCGTACGACCGGGCATGAACACTGAAGCTTTCTTT. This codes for CSVRPGMNTEAFF.

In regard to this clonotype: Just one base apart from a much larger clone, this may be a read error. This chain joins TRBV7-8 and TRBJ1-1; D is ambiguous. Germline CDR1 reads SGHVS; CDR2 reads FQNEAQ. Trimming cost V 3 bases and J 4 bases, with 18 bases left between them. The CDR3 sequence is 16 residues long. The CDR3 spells CASSLGLGLSATEAFF. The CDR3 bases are TGTGCCAGCAGCTTGGGCCTAGGGCTTTCGGCCACTGAAGCTTTCTTT.

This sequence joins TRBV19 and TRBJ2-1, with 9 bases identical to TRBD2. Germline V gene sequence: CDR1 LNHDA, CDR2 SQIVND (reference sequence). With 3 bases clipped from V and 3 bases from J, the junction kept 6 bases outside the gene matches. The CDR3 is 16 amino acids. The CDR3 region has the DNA TGTGCCAGTAGTATTACGGAGCGGGAGGTCTACAATGAGCAGTTCTTC. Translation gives CASSITEREVYNEQFF.

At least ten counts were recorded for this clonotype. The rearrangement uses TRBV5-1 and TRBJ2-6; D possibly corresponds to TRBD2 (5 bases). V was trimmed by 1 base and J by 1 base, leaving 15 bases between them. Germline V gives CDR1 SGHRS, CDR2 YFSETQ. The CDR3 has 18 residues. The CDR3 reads CASSLWAGPKSGANVLTF. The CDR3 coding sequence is TGCGCCAGCAGCTTGTGGGCGGGCCCGAAGTCTGGGGCCAACGTCCTGACTTTC. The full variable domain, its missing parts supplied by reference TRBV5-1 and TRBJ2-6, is KAGVTQTPRYLIKTRGQQVTLSCSPISGHRSVSWYQQTPGQGLQFLFEYFSETQRNKGNFPGRFSGRQFSNSRSEMNVSTLELGDSALYLCASSLWAGPKSGANVLTFGAGSRLTVL.

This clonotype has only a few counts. The CDR3 coding sequence is TGTGCCAGCAGTGAAATGGACTATCCGTACACCGGGGAGCTGTTTTTT. Its protein is CASSEMDYPYTGELFF. The genes are TRBV6-1 and TRBJ2-2; D possibly corresponds to TRBD2 (6 bases). The germline V and J ends were trimmed by 2 bases and 3 bases, with 13 bases remaining between them. The germline CDR1 and CDR2 sequences are MNHNS and SASEGT. The CDR3 extends over 16 amino acids.